The rows below give T cell receptor beta chains drawn from one sample of a study of blood T cell repertoires in COVID-19. Sequenced by immunoSEQ multiplex PCR; TCRdb stores in-frame clones only, minus some. The sample lists 250,000 to 300,000 clones, over 80% occurring once. Specimen: peripheral blood. These TCRs come from a man aged 55 to 70 who had recovered from COVID-19. CDR3s include the opening cysteine and the closing phenylalanine or tryptophan. The D gene is left open where the match is weak. Clone size is given for some rows only: seen once, a few or many times, or a class if the clone is expanded.

TRBV19,TRBJ2-7,TRBD2,NA,CASSKAGAYEQYF,TGTGCCAGTAGTAAGGCGGGGGCCTACGAGCAGTACTTC
TRBV3-1/TRBV3-2,TRBJ2-5,TRBD2,NA,CASSPPGTSGGQGETQYF,TGTGCCAGCAGCCCGCCCGGGACTAGCGGGGGGCAGGGAGAGACCCAGTACTTC
TRBV5-4,TRBJ1-3,TRBD1,NA,CASSVDRGRPNLGNTIYF,TGTGCCAGCAGCGTGGACAGGGGAAGGCCTAACCTCGGAAACACCATATATTTT
TRBV28,TRBJ2-1,TRBD2,NA,CASSWGGANEQFF,TGTGCCAGCAGCTGGGGGGGTGCCAATGAGCAGTTCTTC
TRBV3-1/TRBV3-2,TRBJ1-2,NA,NA,CASNLQGSGYGYTF,TGTGCCAGCAACCTCCAGGGGAGCGGCTATGGCTACACCTTC
TRBV5-1,TRBJ1-6,NA,few,CASSPGLGLSSYNSPLHF,TGCGCCAGCAGCCCCGGACTGGGCTTGAGCTCCTATAATTCACCCCTCCACTTT
TRBV7-9,TRBJ2-2,TRBD1,few,CASSPHRGANTGELFF,TGTGCCAGCAGCCCCCACAGGGGAGCGAACACCGGGGAGCTGTTTTTT
TRBV24-1,TRBJ2-7,TRBD2,NA,CATPPGVAGLEQYF,TGTGCCACCCCCCCGGGGGTAGCGGGACTCGAGCAGTACTTC
TRBV19,TRBJ2-2,NA,NA,CASIYSRGSTGELFF,TGTGCCAGTATCTATAGTCGGGGTTCCACCGGGGAGCTGTTTTTT
TRBV27,TRBJ2-7,TRBD2,NA,CASSRWGGDSEQYF,TGTGCCAGCAGTAGATGGGGAGGGGATTCCGAGCAGTACTTC
TRBV3-1/TRBV3-2,TRBJ2-1,TRBD2,NA,CASSEKGTSVWSYNEQFF,TGTGCCAGCAGCGAAAAAGGGACTAGCGTATGGTCCTACAATGAGCAGTTCTTC
TRBV7-6,TRBJ1-1,NA,NA,CASSPWEGHPGNTEAFF,TGTGCCAGCAGCCCGTGGGAGGGACATCCGGGGAACACTGAAGCTTTCTTT